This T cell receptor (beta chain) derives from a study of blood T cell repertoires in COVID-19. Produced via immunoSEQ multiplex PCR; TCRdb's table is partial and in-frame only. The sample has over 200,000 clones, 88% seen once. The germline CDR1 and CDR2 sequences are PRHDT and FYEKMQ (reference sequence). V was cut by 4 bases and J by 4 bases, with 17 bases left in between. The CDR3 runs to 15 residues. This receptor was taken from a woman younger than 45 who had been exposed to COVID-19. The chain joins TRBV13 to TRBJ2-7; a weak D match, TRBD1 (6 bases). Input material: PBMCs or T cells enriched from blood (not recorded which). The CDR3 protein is CASSSVRDTLYEQYF. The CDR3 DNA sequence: TGTGCCAGCAGCTCCGTACGGGACACGCTTTACGAGCAGTACTTC.